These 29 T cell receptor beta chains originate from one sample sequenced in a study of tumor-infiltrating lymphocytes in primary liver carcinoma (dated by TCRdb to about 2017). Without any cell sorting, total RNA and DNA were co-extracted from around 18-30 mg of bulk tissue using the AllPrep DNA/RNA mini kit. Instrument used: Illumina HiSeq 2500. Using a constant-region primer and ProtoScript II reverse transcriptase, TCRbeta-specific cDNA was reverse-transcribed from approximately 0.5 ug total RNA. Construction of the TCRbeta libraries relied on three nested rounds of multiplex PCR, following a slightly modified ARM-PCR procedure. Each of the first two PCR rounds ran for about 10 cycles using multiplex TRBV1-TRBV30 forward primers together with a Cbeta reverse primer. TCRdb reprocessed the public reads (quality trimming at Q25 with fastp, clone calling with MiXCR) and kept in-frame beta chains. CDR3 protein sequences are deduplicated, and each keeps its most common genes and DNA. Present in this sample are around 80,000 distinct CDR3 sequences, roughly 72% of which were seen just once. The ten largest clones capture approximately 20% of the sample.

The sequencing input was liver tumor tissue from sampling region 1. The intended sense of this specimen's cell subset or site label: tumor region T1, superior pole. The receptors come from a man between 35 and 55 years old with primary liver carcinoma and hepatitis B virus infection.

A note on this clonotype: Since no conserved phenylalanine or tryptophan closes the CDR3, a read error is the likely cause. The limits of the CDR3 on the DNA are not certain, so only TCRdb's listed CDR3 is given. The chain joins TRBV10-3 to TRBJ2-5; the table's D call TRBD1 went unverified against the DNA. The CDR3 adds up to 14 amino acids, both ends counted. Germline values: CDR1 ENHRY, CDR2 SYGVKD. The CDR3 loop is CAISPGDGQETLYL.

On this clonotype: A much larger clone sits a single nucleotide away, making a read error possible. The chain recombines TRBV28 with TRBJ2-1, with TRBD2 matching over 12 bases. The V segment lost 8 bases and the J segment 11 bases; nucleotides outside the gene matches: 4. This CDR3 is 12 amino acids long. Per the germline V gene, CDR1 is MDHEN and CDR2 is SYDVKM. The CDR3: CASSTSGRQQFF. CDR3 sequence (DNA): TGTGCCAGCTCGACTAGCGGGAGACAGCAGTTCTTC.

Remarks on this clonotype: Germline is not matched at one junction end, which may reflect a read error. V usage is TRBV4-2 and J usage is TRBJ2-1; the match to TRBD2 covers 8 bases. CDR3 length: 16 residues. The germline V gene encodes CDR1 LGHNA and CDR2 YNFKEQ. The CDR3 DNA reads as TGTACCAGCAGCCAAGATGGGACTAGTGGGAGCAATGAGCAGTTCTTC. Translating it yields CTSSQDGTSGSNEQFF.

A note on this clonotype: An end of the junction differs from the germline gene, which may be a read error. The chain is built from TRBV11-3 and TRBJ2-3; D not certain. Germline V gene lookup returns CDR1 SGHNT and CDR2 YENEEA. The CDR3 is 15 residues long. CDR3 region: CTSNLAQGTLDTQYF. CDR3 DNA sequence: TGTACCAGCAACTTAGCCCAAGGTACCTTAGATACGCAGTATTTT.

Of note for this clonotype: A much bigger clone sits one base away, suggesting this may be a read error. The CDR3 bases are TGTGCCAGCAGCTTAGCGGGGGCTTGGGCCAACGTCCTGACTTTC. Translated: CASSLAGAWANVLTF. The chain is built from TRBV7-9 and TRBJ2-6; possible D gene TRBD1, 6 bases. The CDR3 is 15 amino acids. Germline CDR1 and CDR2: SEHNR and FQNEAQ (reference sequence). V shed 0 bases and J shed 5 bases, with 8 bases lying between them.

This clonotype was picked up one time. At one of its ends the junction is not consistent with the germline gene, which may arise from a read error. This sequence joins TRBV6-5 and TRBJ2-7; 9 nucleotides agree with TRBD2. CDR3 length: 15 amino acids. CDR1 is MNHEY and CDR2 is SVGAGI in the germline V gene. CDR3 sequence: CAISYSSGEPYEQYF. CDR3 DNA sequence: TGTGCCATCAGTTATTCTAGCGGGGAACCCTACGAGCAGTACTTC.

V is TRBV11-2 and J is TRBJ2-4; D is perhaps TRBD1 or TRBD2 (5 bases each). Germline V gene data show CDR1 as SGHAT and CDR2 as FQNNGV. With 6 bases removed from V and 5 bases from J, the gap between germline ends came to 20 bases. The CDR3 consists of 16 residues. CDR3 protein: CASSQNVRGAENIQYF. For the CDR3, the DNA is TGTGCCAGCAGTCAGAATGTGAGGGGCGCGGAAAACATTCAGTACTTC.

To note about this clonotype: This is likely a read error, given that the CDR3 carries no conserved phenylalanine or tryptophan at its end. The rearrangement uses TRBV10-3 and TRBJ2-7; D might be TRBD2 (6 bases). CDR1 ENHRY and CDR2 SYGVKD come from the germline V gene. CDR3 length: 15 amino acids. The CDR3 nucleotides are TGTACCATCAGTGGAACTGTCCGGGAGAGTATCGAGCAGTACATC. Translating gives CTISGTVRESIEQYI.

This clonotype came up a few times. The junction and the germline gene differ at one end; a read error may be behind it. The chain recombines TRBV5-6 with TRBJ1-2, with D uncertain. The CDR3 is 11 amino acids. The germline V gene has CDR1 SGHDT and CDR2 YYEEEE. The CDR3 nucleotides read TGTGCCAGCAGCTTTGGACGCGGCTGCACCTTC. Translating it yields CASSFGRGCTF.

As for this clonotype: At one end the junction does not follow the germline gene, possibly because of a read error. CDR3: CSVEPLTSGTYNGQFF. The CDR3 DNA is TGCAGTGTTGAACCCCTGACTAGCGGGACTTACAATGGGCAGTTCTTC. This chain connects TRBV29-1 to TRBJ2-1; 11 bases map to TRBD2. The CDR3 totals 16 residues. Looked up from germline, CDR1 is SQVTM and CDR2 is ANQGSEA.

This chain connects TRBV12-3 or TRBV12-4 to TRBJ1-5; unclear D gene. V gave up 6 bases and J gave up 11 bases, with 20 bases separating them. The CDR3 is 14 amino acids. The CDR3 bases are TGTGCCAGCAGCAAGGACCCAATCAATCAAGCCCAGCATTTT. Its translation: CASSKDPINQAQHF.

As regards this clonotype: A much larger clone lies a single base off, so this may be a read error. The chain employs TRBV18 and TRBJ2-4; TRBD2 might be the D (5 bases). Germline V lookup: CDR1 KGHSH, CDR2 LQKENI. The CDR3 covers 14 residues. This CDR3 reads CVSSPTRSVDIQYF. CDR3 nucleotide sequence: TGTGTCAGCTCACCAACTAGGTCCGTGGACATTCAGTACTTC.

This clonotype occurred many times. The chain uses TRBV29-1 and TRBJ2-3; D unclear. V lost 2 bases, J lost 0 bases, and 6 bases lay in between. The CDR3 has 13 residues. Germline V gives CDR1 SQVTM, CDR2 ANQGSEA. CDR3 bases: TGCAGCGTTGAATCCCTTAGCACAGATACGCAGTATTTT. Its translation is CSVESLSTDTQYF.

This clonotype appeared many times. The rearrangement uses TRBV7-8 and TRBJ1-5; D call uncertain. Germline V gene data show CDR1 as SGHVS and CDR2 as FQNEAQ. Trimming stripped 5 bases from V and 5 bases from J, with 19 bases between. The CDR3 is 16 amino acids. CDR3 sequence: CASSARALGGDQPQHF. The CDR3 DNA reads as TGTGCCAGCAGCGCCCGGGCCCTAGGTGGAGATCAGCCCCAGCATTTT.

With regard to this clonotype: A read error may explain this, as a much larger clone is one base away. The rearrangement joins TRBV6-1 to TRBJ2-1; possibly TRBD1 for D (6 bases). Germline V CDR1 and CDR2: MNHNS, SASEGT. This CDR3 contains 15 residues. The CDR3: CDSSAHRAPSNEQFF. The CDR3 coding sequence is TGTGACAGCAGTGCTCACAGGGCCCCTTCCAATGAGCAGTTCTTC.

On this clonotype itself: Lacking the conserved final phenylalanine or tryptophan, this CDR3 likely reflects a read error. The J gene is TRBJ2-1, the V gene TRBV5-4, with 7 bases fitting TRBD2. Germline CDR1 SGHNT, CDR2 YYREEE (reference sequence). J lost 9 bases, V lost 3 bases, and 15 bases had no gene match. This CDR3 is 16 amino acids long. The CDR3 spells CASSSGTNGSRAEQFL. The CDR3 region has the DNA TGTGCCAGCAGCTCTGGGACTAACGGGAGTAGGGCTGAGCAGTTCTTA.

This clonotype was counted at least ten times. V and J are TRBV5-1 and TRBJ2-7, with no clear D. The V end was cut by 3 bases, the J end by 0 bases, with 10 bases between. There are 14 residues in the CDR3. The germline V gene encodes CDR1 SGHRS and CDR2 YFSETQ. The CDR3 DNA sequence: TGCGCCAGCAGCTCCCTGCCTAACTCCTACGAGCAGTACTTC. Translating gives CASSSLPNSYEQYF.

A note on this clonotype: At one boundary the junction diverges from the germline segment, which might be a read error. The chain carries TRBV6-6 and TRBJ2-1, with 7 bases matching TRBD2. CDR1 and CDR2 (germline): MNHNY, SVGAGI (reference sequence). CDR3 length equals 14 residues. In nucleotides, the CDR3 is TGTGCCTGCAGTTACGGCGGGAGAGCGGTTGAGCAGTTATTC. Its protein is CACSYGGRAVEQLF.

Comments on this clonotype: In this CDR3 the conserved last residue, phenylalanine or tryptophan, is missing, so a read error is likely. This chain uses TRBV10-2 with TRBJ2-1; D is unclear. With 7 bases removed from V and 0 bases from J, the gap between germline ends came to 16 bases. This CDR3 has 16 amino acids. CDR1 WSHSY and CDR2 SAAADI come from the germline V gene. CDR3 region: CASNLTTESSYNEQFL. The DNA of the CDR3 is TGCGCCAGCAATCTCACTACCGAGAGCTCCTACAATGAGCAGTTCCTC.

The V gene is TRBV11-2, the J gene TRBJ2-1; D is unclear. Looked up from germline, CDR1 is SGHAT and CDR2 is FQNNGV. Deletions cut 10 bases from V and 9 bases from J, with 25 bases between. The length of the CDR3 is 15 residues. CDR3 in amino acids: CAIGQDQPSYCEQFF. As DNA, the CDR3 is TGTGCCATCGGGCAAGACCAGCCATCCTACTGTGAGCAGTTCTTC.

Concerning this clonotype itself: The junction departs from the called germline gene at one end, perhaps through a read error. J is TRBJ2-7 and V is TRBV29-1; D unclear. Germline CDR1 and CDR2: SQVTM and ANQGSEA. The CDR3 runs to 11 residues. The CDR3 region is CNVGPDGEQYF. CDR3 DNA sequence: TGCAACGTTGGACCCGACGGCGAGCAGTACTTC.

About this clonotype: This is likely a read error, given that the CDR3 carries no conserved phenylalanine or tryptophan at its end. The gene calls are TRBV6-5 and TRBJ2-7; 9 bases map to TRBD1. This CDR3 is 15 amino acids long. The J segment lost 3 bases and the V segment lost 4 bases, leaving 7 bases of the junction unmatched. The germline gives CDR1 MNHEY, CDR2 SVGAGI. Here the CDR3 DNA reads TGTGCCAGCAGTTGGGTGGGGACAGGGCACTACGAGCAGTACTCC. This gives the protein CASSWVGTGHYEQYS.

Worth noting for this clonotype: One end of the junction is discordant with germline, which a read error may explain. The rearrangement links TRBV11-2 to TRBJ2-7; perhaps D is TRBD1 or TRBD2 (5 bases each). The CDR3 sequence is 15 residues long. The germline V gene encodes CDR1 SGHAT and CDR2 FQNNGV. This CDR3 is CACSLDGTETYEQYF. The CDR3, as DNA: TGTGCCTGCAGCTTAGATGGGACCGAAACCTACGAGCAGTACTTC.

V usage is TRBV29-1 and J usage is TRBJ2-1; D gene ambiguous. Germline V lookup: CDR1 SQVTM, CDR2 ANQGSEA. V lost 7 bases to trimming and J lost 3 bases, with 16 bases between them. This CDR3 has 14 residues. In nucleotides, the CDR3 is TGCAGCGCCCTTGGCAAGGGTGGCTACAATGAGCAGTTCTTC. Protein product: CSALGKGGYNEQFF.

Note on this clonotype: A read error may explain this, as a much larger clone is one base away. The CDR3 coding sequence is TGTGCCAGCAACTTCCATACCCCATGGGTATTGGAGACCCAGTACTTC. Its translation is CASNFHTPWVLETQYF. The chain joins TRBV7-8 to TRBJ2-5, with D unresolved. The V and J ends lost 7 bases and 5 bases respectively, with 23 bases between them. From germline, CDR1 is SGHVS and CDR2 FQNEAQ. The CDR3 is made up of 16 amino acids. Supplemented by reference TRBV7-8 and TRBJ2-5, the full variable domain reads GAGVSQSPRYKVAKRGQDVALRCDPISGHVSLFWYQQALGQGPEFLTYFQNEAQLDKSGLPSDRFFAERPEGSVSTLKIQRTQQEDSAVYLCASNFHTPWVLETQYFGPGTRLLVL.

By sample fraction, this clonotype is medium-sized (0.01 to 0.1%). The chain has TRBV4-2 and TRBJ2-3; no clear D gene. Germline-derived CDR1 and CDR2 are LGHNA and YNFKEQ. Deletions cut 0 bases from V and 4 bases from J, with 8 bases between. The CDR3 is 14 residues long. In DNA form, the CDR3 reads TGTGCCAGCAGCCAAGATAGCCTCTCAGATACGCAGTATTTT. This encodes CASSQDSLSDTQYF.

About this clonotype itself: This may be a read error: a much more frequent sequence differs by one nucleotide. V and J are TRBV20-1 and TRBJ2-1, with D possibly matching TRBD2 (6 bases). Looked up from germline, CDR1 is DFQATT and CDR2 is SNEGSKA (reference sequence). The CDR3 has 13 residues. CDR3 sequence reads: CRVCLATYNEQFF. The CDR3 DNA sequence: TGCAGGGTATGCCTAGCGACCTACAATGAGCAGTTCTTC.

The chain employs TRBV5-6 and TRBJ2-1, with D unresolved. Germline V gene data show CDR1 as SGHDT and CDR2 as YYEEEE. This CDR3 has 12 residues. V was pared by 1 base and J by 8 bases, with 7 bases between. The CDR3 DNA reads TGTGCCAGCAGCTTGTTGGGTGATGAGCAGTTCTTC. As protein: CASSLLGDEQFF.

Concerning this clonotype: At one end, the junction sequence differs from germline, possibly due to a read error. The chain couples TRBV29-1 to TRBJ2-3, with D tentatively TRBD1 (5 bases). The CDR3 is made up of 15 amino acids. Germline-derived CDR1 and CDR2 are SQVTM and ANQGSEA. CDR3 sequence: CSVPWGLHSTDMQYF. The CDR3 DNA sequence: TGCAGCGTTCCATGGGGCTTACATAGCACAGATATGCAGTATTTT.